This entry lists 7 T cell receptor beta chains sequenced from one sample in a study of T cell changes during pregnancy in multiple sclerosis. Assay used: immunoSEQ multiplex PCR; TCRdb lists only in-frame clones, some missing. This sample has about 130,000 clones; roughly 97% occur once, and the top ten carry less than 0.55%. The material sequenced was peripheral blood, taken after pregnancy. The receptors shown here come from a female donor with multiple sclerosis, enrolled in a pregnancy study.

V and J are TRBV6-1 and TRBJ2-1; 9 positions agree with TRBD1. J lost 4 bases, V lost 0 bases, and 7 bases had no gene match. CDR3 length: 17 residues. The germline gives CDR1 MNHNS, CDR2 SASEGT. The CDR3 sequence is CASSEAGTGLHYNEQFF. CDR3 bases: TGTGCCAGCAGTGAAGCGGGGACAGGGCTCCATTACAATGAGCAGTTCTTC.

The rearrangement links TRBV29-1 to TRBJ2-7; perhaps TRBD2 as D (6 bases). The CDR3 has 12 residues. V shed 5 bases and J shed 4 bases, with 12 bases lying between them. Germline V gene lookup returns CDR1 SQVTM and CDR2 ANQGSEA. CDR3 sequence (DNA): TGCAGCGTTAGGGACTCTCCGTACGAGCAGTACTTC. This sequence encodes CSVRDSPYEQYF.

CDR3 in DNA: TGTGCCAGCAGGGAGACAGGCCAGAACACTGAAGCTTTCTTT. Its protein product is CASRETGQNTEAFF. The chain uses TRBV6-6 and TRBJ1-1; TRBD1 is a possible D gene (6 bases). Germline values: CDR1 MNHNY, CDR2 SVGAGI (reference sequence). Trimming left V 6 bases short and J 1 base short, with 12 bases between. The CDR3 spans 14 residues.

The chain couples TRBV19 to TRBJ1-1, with D possibly being TRBD1 (6 bases). The germline V and J ends were trimmed by 3 bases and 1 base, with 12 bases remaining between them. Germline V gives CDR1 LNHDA, CDR2 SQIVND (reference sequence). The CDR3 spans 15 residues. The CDR3 region is CASSIPPGQNTEAFF. DNA of the CDR3: TGTGCCAGTAGTATCCCTCCGGGACAGAACACTGAAGCTTTCTTT. Drawing the rest from reference TRBV19 and TRBJ1-1, the complete variable domain is DGGITQSPKYLFRKEGQNVTLSCEQNLNHDAMYWYRQDPGQGLRLIYYSQIVNDFQKGDIAEGYSVSREKKESFPLTVTSAQKNPTAFYLCASSIPPGQNTEAFFGQGTRLTVV.

The chain uses TRBV5-5 and TRBJ2-3; 7 positions agree with TRBD1. Germline trimming cut 7 bases from V and 2 bases from J; bases unmatched to any gene: 7. Germline assignment: CDR1 SGHKS and CDR2 YYEKEE (reference sequence). CDR3 size: 14 residues. The CDR3, as DNA: TGTGCCAGCGCATTCGAGGGGGCCACAGATACGCAGTATTTT. It encodes CASAFEGATDTQYF.

This chain uses TRBV27 with TRBJ2-5; 8 nucleotides line up with TRBD2. Trimming at V came to 5 bases and at J to 2 bases, leaving 4 bases not matched to a gene. This CDR3 contains 14 residues. Germline lookup yields CDR1 MNHEY and CDR2 SMNVEV (reference sequence). This CDR3 is CASSPVAGQETQYF. DNA of the CDR3: TGTGCCAGCAGTCCCGTAGCGGGACAAGAGACCCAGTACTTC.

J is TRBJ1-1 and V is TRBV19; TRBD1 might be the D (6 bases). Germline-derived CDR1 and CDR2 are LNHDA and SQIVND (reference sequence). The CDR3 is 16 residues long. V was shortened by 0 bases and J by 0 bases, with 11 bases between the two germline ends. The CDR3 sequence is CASSIDQGQMNTEAFF. The DNA of the CDR3 is TGTGCCAGTAGTATAGACCAAGGACAGATGAACACTGAAGCTTTCTTT.